The 2 T cell receptor delta chains given below trace back to one sample, sequenced in a study of γδ T cells in repeated Plasmodium falciparum infection. Bulk repertoires came from Vgamma9/Vdelta2+ or Vdelta2-negative gammadelta T cells flow-sorted from PBMC. TCRdb reanalysed the multiplex PCR reads with CATT. The sample contains 85,000 to 95,000 delta-chain clones, roughly 1.4% of which appear only once. Sequencing was performed on gamma-delta T cells from blood. These receptors all stem from a pool of human donors (malaria-infected and uninfected, not separated).

This clone has only a few counts. TCRdb's protein for this DNA is that of a much larger clone and differs from the translation at residue 7, likely a read error; the protein shown is the DNA translation. CDR3 DNA sequence: TGTGCCTGTGACACCGTTGAGGGATTCAACTCCGATAAACTCATCTTT. Translation: CACDTVEGFNSDKLIF. The gene calls are TRDV2 and TRDJ1; TRDD3 might be the D (5 bases). Here the J gene was assigned by germline matching of the DNA, as TCRdb has none. CDR1 is GEAIGNYY, CDR2 EKD, per germline. The CDR3 has 16 amino acids. The V gene lost 0 bases and the J gene lost 3 bases, with 16 bases spanning the gap.

Remarks on this clone: The TCRdb protein, from a much larger clone, departs from this DNA's translation at residue 12, likely by read error; the protein shown derives from the DNA. V gene TRDV2 combines with J gene TRDJ1; TRDD3 aligns across 13 bases. The J gene comes from matching the DNA to germline here; TCRdb lacks it. The CDR3 spans 15 residues. Germline V gene lookup returns CDR1 GEAIGNYY and CDR2 EKD. The CDR3 region is CACDLRTGGYDILIF. The DNA for the CDR3 is TGTGCCTGTGACCTACGTACTGGGGGATACGATATACTCATCTTT.